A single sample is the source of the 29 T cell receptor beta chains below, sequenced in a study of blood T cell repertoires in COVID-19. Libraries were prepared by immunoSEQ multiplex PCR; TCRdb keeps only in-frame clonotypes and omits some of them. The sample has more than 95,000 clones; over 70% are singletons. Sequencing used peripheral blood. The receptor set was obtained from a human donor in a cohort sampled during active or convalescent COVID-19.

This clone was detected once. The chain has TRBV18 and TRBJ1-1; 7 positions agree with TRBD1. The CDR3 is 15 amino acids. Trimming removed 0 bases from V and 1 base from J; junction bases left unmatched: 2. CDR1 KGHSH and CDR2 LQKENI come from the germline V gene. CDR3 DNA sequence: TGTGCCAGCTCACCACCGGGGACAGAGAACACTGAAGCTTTCTTT. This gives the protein CASSPPGTENTEAFF.

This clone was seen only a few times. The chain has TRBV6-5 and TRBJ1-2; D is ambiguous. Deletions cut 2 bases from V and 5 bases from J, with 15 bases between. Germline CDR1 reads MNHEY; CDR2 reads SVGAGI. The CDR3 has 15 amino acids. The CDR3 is CASSYAGAEGYGYTF. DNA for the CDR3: TGTGCCAGCAGTTACGCCGGAGCGGAGGGATATGGCTACACCTTC.

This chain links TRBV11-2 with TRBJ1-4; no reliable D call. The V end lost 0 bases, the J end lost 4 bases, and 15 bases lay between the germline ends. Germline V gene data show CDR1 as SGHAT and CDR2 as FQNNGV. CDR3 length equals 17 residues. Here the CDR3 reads CASSLDPLISVNEKLFF. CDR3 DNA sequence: TGTGCCAGCAGCTTAGATCCCCTCATAAGCGTTAATGAAAAACTGTTTTTT.

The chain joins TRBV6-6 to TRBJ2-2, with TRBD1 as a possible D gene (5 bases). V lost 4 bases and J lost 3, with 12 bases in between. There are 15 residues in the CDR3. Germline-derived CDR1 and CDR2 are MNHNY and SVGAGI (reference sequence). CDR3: CASSSPGRDTGELFF. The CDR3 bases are TGTGCCAGCAGTTCCCCCGGCAGGGACACCGGGGAGCTGTTTTTT.

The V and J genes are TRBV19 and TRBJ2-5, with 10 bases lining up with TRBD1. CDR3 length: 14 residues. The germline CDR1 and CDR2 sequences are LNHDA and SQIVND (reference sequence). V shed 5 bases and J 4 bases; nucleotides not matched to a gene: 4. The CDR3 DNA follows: TGTGCCAGTAGTGTGGGGACAGGGGTAGAGACCCAGTACTTC. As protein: CASSVGTGVETQYF.

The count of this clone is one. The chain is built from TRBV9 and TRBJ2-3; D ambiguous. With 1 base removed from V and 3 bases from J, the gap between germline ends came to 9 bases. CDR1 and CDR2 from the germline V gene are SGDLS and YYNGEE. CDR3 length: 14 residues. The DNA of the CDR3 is TGTGCCAGCAGCGTAATCGGTCGGACAGATACGCAGTATTTT. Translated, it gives CASSVIGRTDTQYF.

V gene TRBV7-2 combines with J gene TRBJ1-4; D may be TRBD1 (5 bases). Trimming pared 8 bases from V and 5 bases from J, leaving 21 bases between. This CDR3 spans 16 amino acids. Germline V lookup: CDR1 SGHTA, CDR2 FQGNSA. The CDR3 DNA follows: TGTGCCAGCGGGGCGGGGTGGACCTTTCCGAATGAAAAACTGTTTTTT. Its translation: CASGAGWTFPNEKLFF. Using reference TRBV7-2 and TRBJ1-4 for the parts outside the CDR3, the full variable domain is GAGVSQSPSNKVTEKGKDVELRCDPISGHTALYWYRQSLGQGLEFLIYFQGNSAPDKSGLPSDRFSAERTGGSVSTLTIQRTQQEDSAVYLCASGAGWTFPNEKLFFGSGTQLSVL.

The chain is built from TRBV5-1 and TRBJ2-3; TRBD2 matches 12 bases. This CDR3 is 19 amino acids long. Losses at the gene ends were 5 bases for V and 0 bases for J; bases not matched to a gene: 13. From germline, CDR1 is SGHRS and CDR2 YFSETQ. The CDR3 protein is CASSYSTSGGLSSTDTQYF. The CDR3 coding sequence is TGCGCCAGCAGTTATTCTACTAGCGGGGGGCTGTCTAGCACAGATACGCAGTATTTT.

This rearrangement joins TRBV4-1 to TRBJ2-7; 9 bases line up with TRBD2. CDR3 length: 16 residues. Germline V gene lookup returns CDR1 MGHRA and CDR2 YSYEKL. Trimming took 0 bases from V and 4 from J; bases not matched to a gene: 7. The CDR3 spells CASSQERRGGMYEQYF. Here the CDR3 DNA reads TGCGCCAGCAGCCAAGAAAGGCGGGGGGGCATGTACGAGCAGTACTTC.

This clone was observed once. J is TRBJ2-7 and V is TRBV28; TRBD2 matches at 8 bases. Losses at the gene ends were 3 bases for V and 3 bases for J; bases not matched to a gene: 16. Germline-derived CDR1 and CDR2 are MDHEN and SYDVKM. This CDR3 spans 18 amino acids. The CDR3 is CASSFGGGPNLLNYEQYF. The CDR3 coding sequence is TGTGCCAGCAGTTTCGGGGGGGGACCTAACCTCCTGAACTACGAGCAGTACTTC.

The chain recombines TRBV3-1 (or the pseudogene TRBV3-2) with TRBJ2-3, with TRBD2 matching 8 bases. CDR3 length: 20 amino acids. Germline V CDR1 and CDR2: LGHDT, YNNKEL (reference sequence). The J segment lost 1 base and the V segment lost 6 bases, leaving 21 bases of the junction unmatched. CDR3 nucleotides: TGTGCCAGCAGACCCAGTACTAGCGGCCTAACCGGGGGGGGCACAGATACGCAGTATTTT. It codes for CASRPSTSGLTGGGTDTQYF.

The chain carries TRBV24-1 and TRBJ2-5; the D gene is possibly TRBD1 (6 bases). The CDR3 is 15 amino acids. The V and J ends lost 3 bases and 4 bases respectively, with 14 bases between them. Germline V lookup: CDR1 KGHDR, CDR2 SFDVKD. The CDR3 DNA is TGTGCCACCAGTGATCCGAGGGGGTCAGGAGAGACCCAGTACTTC. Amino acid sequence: CATSDPRGSGETQYF.

Written as DNA, the CDR3 is TGTGCCAGCTCGCAGGTGTGGGGCAATCAGCCCCAGCATTTT. Its translation: CASSQVWGNQPQHF. The chain carries TRBV18 and TRBJ1-5; unclear D gene. Germline V gene sequence: CDR1 KGHSH, CDR2 LQKENI. The CDR3 sequence is 14 residues long. V lost 6 bases to trimming and J lost 2 bases, with 11 bases between them.

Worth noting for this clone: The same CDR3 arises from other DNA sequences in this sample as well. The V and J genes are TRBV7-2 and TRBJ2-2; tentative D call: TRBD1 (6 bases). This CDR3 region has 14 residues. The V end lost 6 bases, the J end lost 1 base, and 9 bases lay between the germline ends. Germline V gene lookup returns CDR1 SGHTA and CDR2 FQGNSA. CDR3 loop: CASRPDRNTGELFF. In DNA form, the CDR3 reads TGTGCCAGCAGACCGGACAGGAACACCGGGGAGCTGTTTTTT.

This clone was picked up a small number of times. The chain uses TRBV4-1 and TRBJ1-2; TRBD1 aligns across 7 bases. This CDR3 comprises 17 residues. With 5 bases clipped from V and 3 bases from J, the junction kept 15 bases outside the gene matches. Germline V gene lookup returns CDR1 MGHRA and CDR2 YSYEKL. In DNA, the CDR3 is TGCGCCAGCAGCAACCCGACCCTGACAGGGTCCCACTATGGCTACACCTTC. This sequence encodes CASSNPTLTGSHYGYTF.

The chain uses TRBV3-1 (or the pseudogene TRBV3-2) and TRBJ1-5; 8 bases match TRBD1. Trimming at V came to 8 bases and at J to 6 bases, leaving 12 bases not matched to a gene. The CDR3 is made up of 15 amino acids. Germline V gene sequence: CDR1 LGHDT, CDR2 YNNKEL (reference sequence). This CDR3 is CASARGQGAIQPQHF. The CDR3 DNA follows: TGTGCCAGCGCCAGGGGGCAGGGGGCTATTCAGCCCCAGCATTTT.

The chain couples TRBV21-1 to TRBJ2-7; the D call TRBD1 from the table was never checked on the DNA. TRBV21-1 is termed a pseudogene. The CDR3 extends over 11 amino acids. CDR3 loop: CASLTGVRTYF. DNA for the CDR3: TGTGCCAGCTTAACAGGGGTGAGAACCTACTTC.

CDR3 nucleotide sequence: TGTGCCACCAGCAGGACCCAGGTAGGGGGCACAGTCTACGAGCAGTACTTC. Translating gives CATSRTQVGGTVYEQYF. The rearrangement links TRBV15 to TRBJ2-7, with 7 positions matching TRBD1. CDR1 LNHNV and CDR2 YYDKDF come from the germline V gene (reference sequence). The CDR3 is 17 residues long. The J segment lost 3 bases and the V segment lost 3 bases, leaving 14 bases of the junction unmatched.

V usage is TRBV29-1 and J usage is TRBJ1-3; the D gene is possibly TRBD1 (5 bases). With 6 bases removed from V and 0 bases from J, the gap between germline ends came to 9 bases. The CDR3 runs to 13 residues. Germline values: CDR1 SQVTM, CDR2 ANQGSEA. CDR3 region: CSVADSSGNTIYF. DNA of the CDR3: TGCAGCGTCGCCGACAGCTCTGGAAACACCATATATTTT.

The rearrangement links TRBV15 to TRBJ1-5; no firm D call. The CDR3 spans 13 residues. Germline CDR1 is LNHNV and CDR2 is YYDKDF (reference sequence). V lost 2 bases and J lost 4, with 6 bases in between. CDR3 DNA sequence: TGTGCCACCAGCAGAAATACTAATCAGCCCCAGCATTTT. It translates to CATSRNTNQPQHF.

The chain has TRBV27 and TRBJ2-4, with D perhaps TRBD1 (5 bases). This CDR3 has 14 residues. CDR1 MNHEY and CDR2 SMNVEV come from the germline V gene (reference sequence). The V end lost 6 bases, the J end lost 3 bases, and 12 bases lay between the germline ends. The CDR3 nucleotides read TGTGCCAGCAGCCGTCAGGGCGGCAAAAACATTCAGTACTTC. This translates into CASSRQGGKNIQYF.

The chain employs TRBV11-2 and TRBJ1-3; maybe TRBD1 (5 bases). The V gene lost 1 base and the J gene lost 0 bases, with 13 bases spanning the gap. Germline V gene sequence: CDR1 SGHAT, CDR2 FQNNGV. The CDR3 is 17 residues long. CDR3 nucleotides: TGTGCCAGCAGCTTAGGATTGGACACCGCCTCTGGAAACACCATATATTTT. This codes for CASSLGLDTASGNTIYF. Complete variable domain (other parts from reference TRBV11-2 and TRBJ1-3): EAGVAQSPRYKIIEKRQSVAFWCNPISGHATLYWYQQILGQGPKLLIQFQNNGVVDDSQLPKDRFSAERLKGVDSTLKIQPAKLEDSAVYLCASSLGLDTASGNTIYFGEGSWLTVV.

The CDR3 region has the DNA TGCGCCAGCAGCCATGGGGGACAGGGGGCCTACGAGCAGTACTTC. Protein: CASSHGGQGAYEQYF. The gene calls are TRBV4-1 and TRBJ2-7; 11 positions match TRBD1. CDR1 and CDR2 (germline): MGHRA, YSYEKL. V gave up 3 bases and J gave up 2 bases; unmatched junction bases: 3. CDR3 length: 15 residues.

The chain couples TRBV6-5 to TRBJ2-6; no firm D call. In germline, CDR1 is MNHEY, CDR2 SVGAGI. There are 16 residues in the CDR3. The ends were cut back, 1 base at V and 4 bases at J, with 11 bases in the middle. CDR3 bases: TGTGCCAGCAGTTACTACAGCCGTAGAGGGGCCAACGTCCTGACTTTC. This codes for CASSYYSRRGANVLTF.

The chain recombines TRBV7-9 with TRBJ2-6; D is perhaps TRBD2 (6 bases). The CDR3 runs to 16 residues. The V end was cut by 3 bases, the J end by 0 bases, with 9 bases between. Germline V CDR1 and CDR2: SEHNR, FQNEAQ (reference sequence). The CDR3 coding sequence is TGTGCCAGCAGCTTGGAGGGTTTCTCTGGGGCCAACGTCCTGACTTTC. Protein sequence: CASSLEGFSGANVLTF.

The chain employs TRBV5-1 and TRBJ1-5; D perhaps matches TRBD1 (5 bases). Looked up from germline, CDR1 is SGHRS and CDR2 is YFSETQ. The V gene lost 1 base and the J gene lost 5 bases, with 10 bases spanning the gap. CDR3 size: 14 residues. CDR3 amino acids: CASSLKVGDQPQHF. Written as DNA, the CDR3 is TGCGCCAGCAGCTTGAAGGTAGGGGATCAGCCCCAGCATTTT.

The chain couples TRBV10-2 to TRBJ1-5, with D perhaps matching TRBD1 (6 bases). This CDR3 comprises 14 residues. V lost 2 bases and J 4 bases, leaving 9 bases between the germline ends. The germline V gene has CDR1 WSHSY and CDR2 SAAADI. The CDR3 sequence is CASSEEGGNQPQHF. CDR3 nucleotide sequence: TGCGCCAGCAGTGAGGAGGGGGGGAATCAGCCCCAGCATTTT.

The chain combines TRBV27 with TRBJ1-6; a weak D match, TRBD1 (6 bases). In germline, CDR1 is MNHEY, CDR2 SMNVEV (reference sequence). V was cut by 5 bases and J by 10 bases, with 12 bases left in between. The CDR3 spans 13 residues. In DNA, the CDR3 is TGTGCCAGCAGTCCGAACAGGGAATCACCCCTCCACTTT. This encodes CASSPNRESPLHF.

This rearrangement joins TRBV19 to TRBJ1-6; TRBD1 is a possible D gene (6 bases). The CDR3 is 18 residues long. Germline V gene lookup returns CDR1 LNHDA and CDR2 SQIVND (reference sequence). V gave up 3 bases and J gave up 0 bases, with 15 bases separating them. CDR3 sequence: CASSISDRRHSYNSPLHF. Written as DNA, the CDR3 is TGTGCCAGTAGTATTTCCGACAGGCGACACTCCTATAATTCACCCCTCCACTTT.